This record looks at one T cell receptor (beta chain) sequence and its context. This sample was included in a study of Ad26.COV2.S vaccination and SARS-CoV-2 variants. TCRdb keeps only in-frame clones here, not all; method: immunoSEQ multiplex PCR. Counted here are 380,000 or so clones, about 88% occurring once; the ten biggest clones make up 6.4%. In germline, CDR1 is GTSNPN, CDR2 SVGIG (reference sequence). The CDR3 runs to 17 residues. The junction had 12 bases not matched to a gene; V was cut back by 4 bases and J by 5 bases. The treatment was: 15 to 20 received Ad26.COV2.S at low or high dose, single or two shots; five or six received placebo; per-sample allocation not given. Following the first vaccine or placebo injection, samples were taken on day 63.

The J gene is TRBJ2-7, the V gene TRBV30, with TRBD2 matching 15 bases. This TCR was sampled from a person between 18 and 65 years old who received the Ad26.COV2.S COVID-19 vaccine or a placebo. The sample here was peripheral blood, taken in a trial of Ad26.COV2.S vaccine versus placebo. CDR3 sequence (DNA): TGTGCCTGGACGGGAGGGACTAGCGGGAGGTTCGCCGACGAGCAGTACTTC. It encodes CAWTGGTSGRFADEQYF.